The 31 T cell receptor beta chains given below trace back to one sample, sequenced in a study of blood T cells in healthy people across ages. Primers used in a second PCR of about 6 to 11 cycles were a sample-barcoded 5' primer and a J-beta primer mix. TCRdb processed the 5' RACE reads anew with MiXCR; each CDR3 protein has one entry. The repertoire consists of 730,000 or so distinct CDR3 sequences, with around 43% occurring once and the leading ten covering approximately 31%. The sample taken for sequencing was blood. The receptors stem from an older man in good health.

This clonotype has only a few counts. The chain recombines TRBV6-2 or TRBV6-3 with TRBJ2-5, with D possibly being TRBD1 (6 bases). The V end lost 5 bases, the J end lost 2 bases, and 12 bases lay between the germline ends. The CDR3 is 14 amino acids. Per germline, CDR1 MNHEY and CDR2 SVGEGT. CDR3: CASSRGQIQETQYF. The CDR3 nucleotides are TGTGCCAGCAGTCGCGGACAGATTCAAGAGACCCAGTACTTC.

Concerning this clonotype: Germline and junction disagree at one end, which may indicate a read error. J is TRBJ2-7 and V is TRBV7-2; D call uncertain. The CDR3 extends over 12 amino acids. Germline V lookup: CDR1 SGHTA, CDR2 FQGNSA. The CDR3 DNA follows: TGTGCCGGCAGCTTAGAATCCTACGAGCAGTACTTC. This codes for CAGSLESYEQYF.

This clonotype was picked up one time. The V and J genes are TRBV11-2 and TRBJ2-7, with D possibly matching TRBD2 (6 bases). Trimming removed 1 base from V and 4 bases from J, with 8 bases in between. The V gene's germline CDR1 is SGHAT and CDR2 FQNNGV. The CDR3 contains 13 residues. In DNA, the CDR3 is TGTGCCAGCAGCTTAGTGCGGGAATACGAGCAGTACTTC. This codes for CASSLVREYEQYF.

As regards this clonotype: This may be a read error, as it is one base from a much larger clone. J is TRBJ2-2 and V is TRBV15, with D perhaps TRBD1 or TRBD2 (5 bases each). This CDR3 has 16 residues. V was shortened by 5 bases and J by 4 bases, with 17 bases between the two germline ends. Germline CDR1 is LNHNV and CDR2 is YYDKDF (reference sequence). The DNA of the CDR3 is TGTGCCACCAGCCGAGGGGCAGGGCTGTGCACCGGGGAGCTGTTTTTT. The encoded protein is CATSRGAGLCTGELFF.

The genes are TRBV6-2 or TRBV6-3 and TRBJ2-5; TRBD2 agrees at 13 bases. CDR1 and CDR2 from the germline V gene are MNHEY and SVGEGT. After removal of 6 bases from V and 11 bases from J, the junction contained 18 bases not matched to a gene. The CDR3 loop spans 17 amino acids. The DNA of the CDR3 is TGTGCCAGCAGATCTACTAGCGGGAGGGCCCGGTACAATGAGCAGTACTTC. It specifies CASRSTSGRARYNEQYF.

The CDR3 DNA follows: TGTGCCAGCAGCGTGAGTAGCGACACGATATACGAGCAGTACTTC. It yields the protein CASSVSSDTIYEQYF. V gene TRBV9 combines with J gene TRBJ2-5; possibly TRBD2 for D (5 bases). The last part of the DNA fits TRBJ2-7 better; the J call may be wrong. CDR3 length equals 15 residues. CDR1 SGDLS and CDR2 YYNGEE come from the germline V gene.

This clonotype was picked up one time. The chain combines TRBV28 with TRBJ2-5; D remains ambiguous. With the DNA end fitting TRBJ2-7 better, the J assignment may be wrong. The CDR3 extends over 12 amino acids. Germline values: CDR1 MDHEN, CDR2 SYDVKM. Here the CDR3 DNA reads TGTGCCAGCAGTTTAAACCTTCGCGAGCAGTACTTC. Translated: CASSLNLREQYF.

This clonotype appeared a single time. J is TRBJ2-1 and V is TRBV7-2, with TRBD1 matching 12 bases. Losses at the gene ends were 1 base for V and 8 bases for J; bases not matched to a gene: 12. Germline V gene data show CDR1 as SGHTA and CDR2 as FQGNSA. This CDR3 has 18 residues. The CDR3 region has the DNA TGTGCCAGCAGCTTAGTAGGAACCGGGACAGGGGGCCTCGATGAGCAGTTCTTC. Encoded protein: CASSLVGTGTGGLDEQFF.

The chain carries TRBV3-1 and TRBJ1-4; D gene unclear. The CDR3 has 14 amino acids. Germline-derived CDR1 and CDR2 are LGHDT and YNNKEL (reference sequence). Between the trimmed V and J ends, which lost 5 bases and 0 bases, there was a span of 7 bases. The CDR3, as DNA: TGTGCCAGCAGCAAGGCCTCAACTAATGAAAAACTGTTTTTT. It yields the protein CASSKASTNEKLFF. The whole variable domain, filled in from reference TRBV3-1 and TRBJ1-4, reads DTAVSQTPKYLVTQMGNDKSIKCEQNLGHDTMYWYKQDSKKFLKIMFSYNNKELIINETVPNRFSPKSPDKAHLNLHINSLELGDSAVYFCASSKASTNEKLFFGSGTQLSVL.

V gene TRBV24-1 combines with J gene TRBJ2-5, with 7 positions matching TRBD2. Germline assignment: CDR1 KGHDR and CDR2 SFDVKD. This CDR3 has 15 residues. Unmatched junction bases numbered 1, after V lost 0 bases and J lost 1 base. The CDR3 region is CATSDLGGGQETQYF. CDR3 bases: TGTGCCACCAGTGATTTGGGGGGGGGCCAAGAGACCCAGTACTTC.

The chain combines TRBV20-1 with TRBJ1-2; 9 positions match TRBD1. Germline V gene lookup returns CDR1 DFQATT and CDR2 SNEGSKA (reference sequence). The J segment lost 6 bases and the V segment lost 7 bases, leaving 12 bases of the junction unmatched. The CDR3 extends over 14 amino acids. The CDR3 region is CSVGRNRGQDGYTF. The CDR3 region has the DNA TGCAGTGTCGGGAGGAACAGGGGGCAAGATGGCTACACCTTC.

The gene calls are TRBV29-1 and TRBJ1-2; the D gene is possibly TRBD1 (5 bases). Trimming took off 0 bases at V and 6 bases at J, with 11 bases between the two ends. The CDR3 runs to 13 residues. Germline V gene lookup returns CDR1 SQVTM and CDR2 ANQGSEA. The CDR3 reads CSVEERKGNGYTF. CDR3 nucleotides: TGCAGCGTTGAAGAACGCAAGGGGAATGGCTACACCTTC.

On this clonotype: A junction end diverges from the germline sequence, so it may reflect a read error. The chain is built from TRBV6-2 or TRBV6-3 and TRBJ2-1; 11 bases are shared with TRBD2. Germline V CDR1 and CDR2: MNHEY, SVGEGT. The CDR3 has 16 amino acids. In DNA, the CDR3 is TGTGCCAGCAGAAGGGGACTAGCGGCCCGCAAGCATGAGCGGTTCTTC. It encodes CASRRGLAARKHERFF.

This clonotype was observed a handful of times. The chain carries TRBV3-1 and TRBJ2-3; TRBD1 matches at 10 bases. The CDR3 spans 17 residues. Germline V lookup: CDR1 LGHDT, CDR2 YNNKEL (reference sequence). J was trimmed by 1 base and V by 0 bases; bases with no gene match: 4. CDR3 region: CASSQDPGTGGTDTQYF. The DNA of the CDR3 is TGTGCCAGCAGCCAAGATCCTGGGACAGGGGGCACAGATACGCAGTATTTT.

This clonotype was observed a few times. CDR3 sequence (DNA): TGTGCCAGCAGCGGAGACAGGGGGCGGTACGAGCAGTACTTC. Residues: CASSGDRGRYEQYF. The V call is TRBV9, the J call TRBJ2-7; 10 bases match TRBD1. There are 14 residues in the CDR3. Looked up from germline, CDR1 is SGDLS and CDR2 is YYNGEE. The trim removed 3 bases at V and 4 bases at J, leaving 4 bases unmatched. The complete variable domain, with remaining parts taken from reference TRBV9 and TRBJ2-7, reads DSGVTQTPKHLITATGQRVTLRCSPRSGDLSVYWYQQSLDQGLQFLIQYYNGEERAKGNILERFSAQQFPDLHSELNLSSLELGDSALYFCASSGDRGRYEQYFGPGTRLTVT.

This chain connects TRBV28 to TRBJ2-7; D remains unclear. Germline loops: CDR1 MDHEN, CDR2 SYDVKM. This CDR3 spans 16 amino acids. The V and J ends lost 6 bases and 5 bases respectively, with 23 bases between them. CDR3 sequence (DNA): TGTGCCAGCAGCCTGTCCGACTCGCTCCATGGAAACGAGCAGTACTTC. It translates to CASSLSDSLHGNEQYF. The entire variable domain, with the rest obtained from reference TRBV28 and TRBJ2-7, is as follows: DVKVTQSSRYLVKRTGEKVFLECVQDMDHENMFWYRQDPGLGLRLIYFSYDVKMKEKGDIPEGYSVSREKKERFSLILESASTNQTSMYLCASSLSDSLHGNEQYFGPGTRLTVT.

CDR3 amino acids: CASSESRGQETQYF. In DNA form, the CDR3 reads TGCGCCAGCAGTGAGTCCAGGGGGCAAGAGACCCAGTACTTC. V and J are TRBV10-1 and TRBJ2-5; 7 bases fit TRBD1. CDR3 size: 14 residues. V lost 0 bases and J lost 2; bases outside the gene matches: 0. CDR1 and CDR2 from the germline V gene are WNHNN and SYGVQD (reference sequence).

The gene calls are TRBV5-1 and TRBJ2-3, with D perhaps matching TRBD2 (5 bases). CDR3 length: 15 amino acids. Trimming shortened V by 9 bases and J by 2 bases, and 19 bases separated the two germline ends. The germline V gene encodes CDR1 SGHRS and CDR2 YFSETQ. The CDR3 loop reads CANTSSGTFTDTQYF. In nucleotides, the CDR3 is TGCGCCAACACGTCCAGCGGAACCTTCACAGATACGCAGTATTTT. Full variable domain (outside the CDR3, taken from reference TRBV5-1 and TRBJ2-3): KAGVTQTPRYLIKTRGQQVTLSCSPISGHRSVSWYQQTPGQGLQFLFEYFSETQRNKGNFPGRFSGRQFSNSRSEMNVSTLELGDSALYLCANTSSGTFTDTQYFGPGTRLTVL.

V usage is TRBV20-1 and J usage is TRBJ2-3, with 7 positions matching TRBD1. The germline V gene encodes CDR1 DFQATT and CDR2 SNEGSKA (reference sequence). This CDR3 is built from 14 residues. The J segment lost 2 bases and the V segment lost 6 bases, leaving 8 bases of the junction unmatched. The CDR3 reads CSATDRDPTDTQYF. The CDR3 DNA reads TGCAGTGCCACCGACAGGGACCCCACAGATACGCAGTATTTT.

V and J are TRBV4-3 and TRBJ2-7; TRBD1 matches at 10 bases. The DNA end is more similar to TRBJ2-5, so the J call may be wrong. The V gene's germline CDR1 is LGHNA and CDR2 YSLEER. The length of the CDR3 is 16 residues. The CDR3 is CASSQETGGEGETQYF. The CDR3 DNA is TGCGCCAGCAGCCAGGAGACAGGGGGCGAGGGAGAGACCCAGTACTTC.

The rearrangement joins TRBV6-2 or TRBV6-3 to TRBJ2-1; TRBD1 or TRBD2 may be the D gene (6 bases each). V was cut by 2 bases and J by 4 bases, with 15 bases left in between. CDR1 is MNHEY and CDR2 is SVGEGT in the germline V gene. This CDR3 has 16 amino acids. CDR3 bases: TGTGCCAGCAGTTACGAGCCGGGGGCAATTTACAATGAGCAGTTCTTC. This gives the protein CASSYEPGAIYNEQFF.

This clonotype has just a few counts. The V gene is TRBV6-2 or TRBV6-3, the J gene TRBJ2-3; no reliable D call. V lost 5 bases, J lost 6 bases, and 6 bases lay in between. CDR3 size: 11 residues. Per germline, CDR1 MNHEY and CDR2 SVGEGT. CDR3 sequence: CASSKVDTQYF. The CDR3 coding sequence is TGTGCCAGCAGTAAAGTCGATACGCAGTATTTT.

There are a few counts of this clonotype. J is TRBJ2-1 and V is TRBV20-1; the match to TRBD1 covers 12 bases. V lost 3 bases and J lost 6; bases outside the gene matches: 3. The CDR3 contains 14 residues. Per germline, CDR1 DFQATT and CDR2 SNEGSKA (reference sequence). CDR3 bases: TGCAGTGCTAGGTGGGACAGGGGGCGCAATGAGCAGTTCTTC. Protein sequence: CSARWDRGRNEQFF.

The sample holds many counts of this clonotype. The chain has TRBV4-3 and TRBJ1-2; possible D gene TRBD1, 6 bases. Germline-derived CDR1 and CDR2 are LGHNA and YSLEER. The CDR3 is 18 residues long. The ends were cut back, 4 bases at V and 2 bases at J, with 23 bases in the middle. The CDR3 nucleotides read TGCGCCAGCAGCCCCCACTACCGGTCCGGACAGCTGAACTATGGCTACACCTTC. It yields the protein CASSPHYRSGQLNYGYTF.

The table lists this clonotype with a few counts. The J gene is TRBJ2-1, the V gene TRBV6-2 or TRBV6-3, with a possible D match to TRBD2 (6 bases). V dropped 4 bases and J dropped 1 base, with 14 bases sitting between them. This CDR3 has 16 amino acids. Germline V gene sequence: CDR1 MNHEY, CDR2 SVGEGT. CDR3 nucleotides: TGTGCCAGCAGTTCTACACACGGGGGTTCCTACAATGAGCAGTTCTTC. Residues: CASSSTHGGSYNEQFF.

This clonotype was seen at least ten times. V gene TRBV7-2 combines with J gene TRBJ1-5; D remains ambiguous. Germline V gene sequence: CDR1 SGHTA, CDR2 FQGNSA. The CDR3 consists of 12 residues. The V end lost 1 base, the J end lost 6 bases, and 4 bases lay between the germline ends. The CDR3 region is CASSLVRQPQHF. CDR3 coding DNA: TGTGCCAGCAGCTTAGTCCGTCAGCCCCAGCATTTT.

CDR3 sequence: CASSPFQDAGGYTF. For the CDR3, the DNA is TGTGCCAGCAGTCCCTTCCAGGATGCGGGCGGCTACACCTTC. The chain uses TRBV6-2 or TRBV6-3 and TRBJ1-2; D not certain. Between the trimmed V and J ends, which lost 5 bases and 8 bases, there was a span of 18 bases. Germline lookup yields CDR1 MNHEY and CDR2 SVGEGT. The CDR3 consists of 14 residues.

The V gene is TRBV7-8, the J gene TRBJ2-1; a weak D match, TRBD1 (6 bases). The germline V and J ends were trimmed by 4 bases and 9 bases, with 19 bases remaining between them. Germline V CDR1 and CDR2: SGHVS, FQNEAQ. The CDR3 consists of 15 residues. CDR3 coding DNA: TGTGCCAGCAGCTCCCGACAACCAGGGGAATTTGAGCAGTTCTTC. Translation gives CASSSRQPGEFEQFF.

The chain employs TRBV3-1 and TRBJ2-3, with 13 bases fitting TRBD2. J lost 2 bases, V lost 3 bases, and 5 bases had no gene match. In germline, CDR1 is LGHDT, CDR2 YNNKEL (reference sequence). CDR3 size: 17 residues. Here the CDR3 reads CASSHRTSGSNTDTQYF. In nucleotides, the CDR3 is TGTGCCAGCAGCCACAGGACTAGCGGGAGCAACACAGATACGCAGTATTTT.

The chain recombines TRBV12-3 or TRBV12-4 with TRBJ1-2, with unresolved D. The length of the CDR3 is 14 residues. V lost 5 bases and J lost 5, with 15 bases in between. The CDR3 nucleotides read TGTGCCAGCAGTCCGGACGGAACCCAATATGGCTACACCTTC. It codes for CASSPDGTQYGYTF.

This clonotype has only a few counts. This rearrangement joins TRBV27 to TRBJ2-6; D may be TRBD1 or TRBD2 (5 bases each). The V end was cut by 5 bases, the J end by 5 bases, with 19 bases between. The CDR3 length is 17 residues. CDR1 and CDR2 from the germline V gene are MNHEY and SMNVEV (reference sequence). CDR3 region: CASSPWDGRSRANVLTF. CDR3 DNA sequence: TGTGCCAGCAGTCCATGGGACGGCCGGTCGAGGGCCAACGTCCTGACTTTC.